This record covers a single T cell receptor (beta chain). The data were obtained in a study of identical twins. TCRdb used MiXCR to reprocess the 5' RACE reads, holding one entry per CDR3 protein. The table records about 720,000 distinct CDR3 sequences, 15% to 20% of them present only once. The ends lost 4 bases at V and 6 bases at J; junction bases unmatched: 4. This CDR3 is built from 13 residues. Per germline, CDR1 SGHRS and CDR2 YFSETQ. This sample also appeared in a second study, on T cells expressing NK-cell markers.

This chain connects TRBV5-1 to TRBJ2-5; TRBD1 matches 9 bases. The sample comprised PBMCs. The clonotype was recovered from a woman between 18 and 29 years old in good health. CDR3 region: CASSPTGGKTQYF. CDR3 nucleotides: TGCGCCAGCAGCCCAACAGGGGGCAAGACCCAGTACTTC.